Listed below are T cell receptor beta chains from one sample, sequenced in a study of cytomegalovirus exposure and HLA in healthy donors. Libraries were prepared by immunoSEQ multiplex PCR; TCRdb keeps only in-frame clonotypes and omits some of them. The table lists tens of thousands of clones, around nine tenths of them singletons. Material: PBMCs. The receptors here all came from a man aged 25-40 years in good health and CMV-seropositive. The CDR3 runs from the conserved cysteine through the conserved F or W. The order of the fields is J gene, D gene, V gene, clone size, CDR3 DNA, CDR3 protein. The D gene is left open where the match is weak. Clone size appears in some rows only: once, few, many, or a class for an expanded clone.

j_call: TRBJ2-1
d_call: .
v_call: TRBV2
clone_size: .
cdr3_nt: TGTGCCAGCAGTGAAAACTTACGGGAGCGGGAGCAGTTCTTC
cdr3_aa: CASSENLREREQFF

j_call: TRBJ2-7
d_call: TRBD1
v_call: TRBV6-1
clone_size: .
cdr3_nt: TGTGCCAGCAGCTCCGGGACAGACTCCTACGAGCAGTACTTC
cdr3_aa: CASSSGTDSYEQYF

j_call: TRBJ2-7
d_call: .
v_call: TRBV7-9
clone_size: .
cdr3_nt: TGTGCCAGCAGCTCCGACGGGACCTACGAGCAGTACTTC
cdr3_aa: CASSSDGTYEQYF

j_call: TRBJ1-1
d_call: TRBD1
v_call: TRBV27
clone_size: .
cdr3_nt: TGTGCCAGCAGTCCAGGGACAGCGAACACTGAAGCTTTCTTT
cdr3_aa: CASSPGTANTEAFF

j_call: TRBJ2-5
d_call: TRBD1
v_call: TRBV5-6
clone_size: once
cdr3_nt: TGTGCCAGCAGCTGGGGACAGGGAGAGACCCAGTACTTC
cdr3_aa: CASSWGQGETQYF

j_call: TRBJ1-2
d_call: TRBD1
v_call: TRBV5-1
clone_size: .
cdr3_nt: TGCGCCAGCAGCCAGACAGGGGACAATGGCTACACCTTC
cdr3_aa: CASSQTGDNGYTF

j_call: TRBJ2-2
d_call: TRBD2
v_call: TRBV6-4
clone_size: .
cdr3_nt: TGTGCCAGCAGTGAACTAGCGGGAGTAAGCGGGGAGCTGTTTTTT
cdr3_aa: CASSELAGVSGELFF

j_call: TRBJ2-5
d_call: TRBD2
v_call: TRBV5-1
clone_size: .
cdr3_nt: TGCGCCAGCCGAACAGGACTAGGCCAAGAGACCCAGTACTTC
cdr3_aa: CASRTGLGQETQYF

j_call: TRBJ2-5
d_call: .
v_call: TRBV7-8
clone_size: .
cdr3_nt: TGTGCCAGCAGCTTTGTTACAGCACGGACCCAGTACTTC
cdr3_aa: CASSFVTARTQYF

j_call: TRBJ2-7
d_call: .
v_call: TRBV7-9
clone_size: .
cdr3_nt: TGTGCCAGCAGCTTACAGGGGATGGAGCAGTACTTC
cdr3_aa: CASSLQGMEQYF

j_call: TRBJ1-1
d_call: TRBD1
v_call: TRBV7-9
clone_size: .
cdr3_nt: TGTGCCAGCAGCTTTTTCACAGGGGGCCTGAACACTGAAGCTTTCTTT
cdr3_aa: CASSFFTGGLNTEAFF

j_call: TRBJ2-1
d_call: TRBD2
v_call: TRBV4-1
clone_size: .
cdr3_nt: TGCGCCAGCAGCCAAGCCCTGGGACTAACGGGACCTTACAATGAGCAGTTCTTC
cdr3_aa: CASSQALGLTGPYNEQFF

j_call: TRBJ2-5
d_call: .
v_call: TRBV5-1
clone_size: .
cdr3_nt: TGCGCCAGCAGCACCCGGGGAGACGGTGGTTGGGAGACCCAGTACTTC
cdr3_aa: CASSTRGDGGWETQYF

j_call: TRBJ1-2
d_call: .
v_call: TRBV28
clone_size: .
cdr3_nt: TGTGCCAGCAGTCCCTCTTCCGGACAAATCTACTATGGCTACACCTTC
cdr3_aa: CASSPSSGQIYYGYTF

j_call: TRBJ2-7
d_call: .
v_call: TRBV5-4
clone_size: few
cdr3_nt: TGTGCCAGCAGCGAAATTAGCGACGAGCAGTACTTC
cdr3_aa: CASSEISDEQYF

j_call: TRBJ2-5
d_call: .
v_call: TRBV30
clone_size: .
cdr3_nt: TGTGCCTGGAGTGTGGGCGGGCCTCAAGAGACCCAGTACTTC
cdr3_aa: CAWSVGGPQETQYF

j_call: TRBJ2-1
d_call: TRBD2
v_call: TRBV28
clone_size: .
cdr3_nt: TGTGCCAGCAGTTTTAGCGGGAGGGCCGAGTCCTACAATGAGCAGTTCTTC
cdr3_aa: CASSFSGRAESYNEQFF

j_call: TRBJ1-5
d_call: TRBD1
v_call: TRBV5-4
clone_size: .
cdr3_nt: TGTGCCAGCAGCTTGCAGGGGGCGAGCAATCAGCCCCAGCATTTT
cdr3_aa: CASSLQGASNQPQHF

j_call: TRBJ1-2
d_call: .
v_call: TRBV5-1
clone_size: .
cdr3_nt: TGCGCCAGCAGCGGGCCAGCAAACTATGGCTACACCTTC
cdr3_aa: CASSGPANYGYTF

j_call: TRBJ2-7
d_call: TRBD2
v_call: TRBV19
clone_size: .
cdr3_nt: TGTGCCAGTGGAAGCGGGGGCTCCTACGAGCAGTACTTC
cdr3_aa: CASGSGGSYEQYF

j_call: TRBJ2-5
d_call: TRBD2
v_call: TRBV6-4
clone_size: .
cdr3_nt: TGTGCCAGCAGTGACTCCGTACTCCAGCGGGAGGGACAAGAGACCCAGTACTTC
cdr3_aa: CASSDSVLQREGQETQYF

j_call: TRBJ1-3
d_call: TRBD1
v_call: TRBV30
clone_size: .
cdr3_nt: TGTGCCTGGAGGGTAAGGGGGACAGCTGGAAACACCATATATTTT
cdr3_aa: CAWRVRGTAGNTIYF

j_call: TRBJ1-1
d_call: .
v_call: TRBV5-1
clone_size: .
cdr3_nt: TGCGCCAGCAGCCCGGAGGTTTCGGGAAGAATAGCTTTCTTT
cdr3_aa: CASSPEVSGRIAFF

j_call: TRBJ2-7
d_call: TRBD2
v_call: TRBV19
clone_size: .
cdr3_nt: TGTGCCAGTAGTTCGGCGGGAGGTGACTACGAGCAGTACTTC
cdr3_aa: CASSSAGGDYEQYF

j_call: TRBJ1-2
d_call: .
v_call: TRBV7-2
clone_size: .
cdr3_nt: TGTGCCAGCAGCTTAAGTCCGGACTATGGCTACACCTTC
cdr3_aa: CASSLSPDYGYTF

j_call: TRBJ2-1
d_call: TRBD2
v_call: TRBV5-4
clone_size: once
cdr3_nt: TGTGCCAGCAGCTTGGGGGGGACTAGCCCCTACAATGAGCAGTTCTTC
cdr3_aa: CASSLGGTSPYNEQFF

j_call: TRBJ1-5
d_call: .
v_call: TRBV6-1
clone_size: .
cdr3_nt: TGTGCCAGCAGTGTGGGGGGGGATCAGCCCCAGCATTTT
cdr3_aa: CASSVGGDQPQHF

j_call: TRBJ1-4
d_call: TRBD1
v_call: TRBV7-6
clone_size: once
cdr3_nt: TGTGCCAGCAGCTCTCCAGGGGGCCCAGCGGATGAAAAACTGTTTTTT
cdr3_aa: CASSSPGGPADEKLFF

j_call: TRBJ2-5
d_call: TRBD2
v_call: TRBV7-6
clone_size: .
cdr3_nt: TGTGCCAGCAGCTTTTCGACGGGAGGAGGGCAAGAGACCCAGTACTTC
cdr3_aa: CASSFSTGGGQETQYF